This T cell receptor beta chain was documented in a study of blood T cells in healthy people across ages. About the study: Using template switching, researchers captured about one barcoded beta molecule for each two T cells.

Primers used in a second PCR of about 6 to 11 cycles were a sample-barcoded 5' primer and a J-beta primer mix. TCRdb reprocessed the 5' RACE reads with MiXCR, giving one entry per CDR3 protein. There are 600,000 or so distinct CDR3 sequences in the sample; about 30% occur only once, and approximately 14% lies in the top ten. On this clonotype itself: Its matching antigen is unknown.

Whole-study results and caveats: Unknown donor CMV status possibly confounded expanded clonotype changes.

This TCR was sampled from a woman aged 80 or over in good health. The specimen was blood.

CDR3 loop: CASSFRREGPYEQYF. CDR3 DNA: TGTGCCAGCAGTTTTAGGCGGGAGGGCCCCTACGAGCAGTACTTC. The rearrangement uses TRBV28 and TRBJ2-4; 9 positions agree with TRBD2. The DNA end favors TRBJ2-7, so the J call may be wrong. From germline, CDR1 is MDHEN and CDR2 SYDVKM. This CDR3 spans 15 amino acids.